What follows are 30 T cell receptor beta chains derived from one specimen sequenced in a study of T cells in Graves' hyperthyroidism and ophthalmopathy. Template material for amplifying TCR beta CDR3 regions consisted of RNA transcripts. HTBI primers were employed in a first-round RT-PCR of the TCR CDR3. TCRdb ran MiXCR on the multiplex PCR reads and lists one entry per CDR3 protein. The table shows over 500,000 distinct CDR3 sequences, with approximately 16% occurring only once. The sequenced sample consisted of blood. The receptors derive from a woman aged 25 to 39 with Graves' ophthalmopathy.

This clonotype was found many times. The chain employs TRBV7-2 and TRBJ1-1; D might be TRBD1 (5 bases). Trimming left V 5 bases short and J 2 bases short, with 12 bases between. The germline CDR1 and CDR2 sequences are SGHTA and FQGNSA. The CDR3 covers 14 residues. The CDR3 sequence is CASSPRTINTEAFF. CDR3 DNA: TGTGCCAGCAGCCCAAGGACAATAAACACTGAAGCTTTCTTT.

The CDR3 loop is CSATDRDYEQYF. The CDR3 bases are TGCAGTGCTACCGACAGGGACTACGAGCAGTACTTC. V is TRBV20-1 and J is TRBJ2-7, with TRBD1 matching 7 bases. The germline V gene has CDR1 DFQATT and CDR2 SNEGSKA (reference sequence). The CDR3 is 12 residues long. V shed 4 bases, J shed 3 bases, and the junction held 3 bases outside the gene matches.

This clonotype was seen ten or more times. The CDR3 DNA is TGTGCCAGCTCACAGAATCAGGGGGCGTTGGACACTGAAGCTTTCTTT. It codes for CASSQNQGALDTEAFF. The chain links TRBV18 to TRBJ1-1, with 8 bases that match TRBD1. V was pared by 4 bases and J by 3 bases, with 10 bases of the junction left unmatched. Germline CDR1 KGHSH, CDR2 LQKENI. This CDR3 is 16 amino acids long.

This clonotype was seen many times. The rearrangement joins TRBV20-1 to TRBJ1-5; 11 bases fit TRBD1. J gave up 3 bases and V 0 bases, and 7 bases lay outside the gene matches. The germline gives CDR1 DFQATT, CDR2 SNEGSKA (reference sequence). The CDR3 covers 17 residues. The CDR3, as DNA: TGCAGTGCTAGAGATTTCGGGACAGGGGGTAACAATCAGCCCCAGCATTTT. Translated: CSARDFGTGGNNQPQHF.

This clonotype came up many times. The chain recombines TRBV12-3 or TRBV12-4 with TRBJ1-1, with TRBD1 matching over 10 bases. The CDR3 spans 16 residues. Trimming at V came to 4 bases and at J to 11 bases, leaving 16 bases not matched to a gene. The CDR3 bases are TGTGCCAGCAGTTCCCGACAGGGGGCTCTACGTGTTCAGGCTTTCTTT. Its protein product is CASSSRQGALRVQAFF.

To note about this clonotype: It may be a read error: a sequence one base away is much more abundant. CDR3 coding DNA: TGTGCCAGCAGCTTAACGCCGAGGGACAGGTACGAGCAGTACTTC. It yields the protein CASSLTPRDRYEQYF. V usage is TRBV11-1 and J usage is TRBJ2-7, with 8 positions matching TRBD1. With V trimmed by 2 bases and J by 4 bases, 7 bases remained unmatched. Germline V lookup: CDR1 SGHAT, CDR2 FQDESV (reference sequence). The CDR3 is made up of 15 amino acids.

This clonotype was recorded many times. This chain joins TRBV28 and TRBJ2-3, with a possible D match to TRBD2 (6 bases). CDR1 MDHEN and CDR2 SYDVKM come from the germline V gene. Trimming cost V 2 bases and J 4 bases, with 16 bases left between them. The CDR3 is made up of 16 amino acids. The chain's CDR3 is CASSLTEGRPADTQYF. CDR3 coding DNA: TGTGCCAGCAGTTTAACGGAGGGCCGTCCCGCAGATACGCAGTATTTT.

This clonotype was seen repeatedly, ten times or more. The DNA for the CDR3 is TGTGCCAGCAGGGGGACAGGGACCTCCGAGCAGTACTTC. Translated, it gives CASRGTGTSEQYF. The chain is built from TRBV27 and TRBJ2-7, with 9 bases identical to TRBD1. CDR1 MNHEY and CDR2 SMNVEV come from the germline V gene (reference sequence). The CDR3 length is 13 residues. Trimming at V came to 6 bases and at J to 6 bases, leaving 6 bases not matched to a gene.

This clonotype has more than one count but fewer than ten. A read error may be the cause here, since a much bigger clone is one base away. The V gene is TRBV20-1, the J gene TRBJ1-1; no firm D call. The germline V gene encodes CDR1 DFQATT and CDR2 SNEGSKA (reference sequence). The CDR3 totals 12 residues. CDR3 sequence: CTAMSPDTEAFF. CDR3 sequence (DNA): TGCACCGCGATGAGCCCCGACACTGAAGCTTTCTTT.

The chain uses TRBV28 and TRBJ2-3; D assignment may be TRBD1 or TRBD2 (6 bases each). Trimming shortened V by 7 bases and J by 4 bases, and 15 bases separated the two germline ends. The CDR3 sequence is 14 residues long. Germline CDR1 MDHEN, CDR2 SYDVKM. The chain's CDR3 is CASNGQGRPDTQYF. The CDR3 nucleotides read TGTGCCAGCAACGGGCAGGGGAGGCCAGATACGCAGTATTTT. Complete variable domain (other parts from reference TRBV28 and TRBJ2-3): DVKVTQSSRYLVKRTGEKVFLECVQDMDHENMFWYRQDPGLGLRLIYFSYDVKMKEKGDIPEGYSVSREKKERFSLILESASTNQTSMYLCASNGQGRPDTQYFGPGTRLTVL.

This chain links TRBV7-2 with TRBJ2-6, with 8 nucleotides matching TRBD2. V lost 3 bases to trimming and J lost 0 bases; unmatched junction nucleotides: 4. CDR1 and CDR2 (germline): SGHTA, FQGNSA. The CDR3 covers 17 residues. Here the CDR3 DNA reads TGTGCCAGCAGCTTCGGGGGGGGAAACTCTGGGGCCAACGTCCTGACTTTC. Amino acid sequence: CASSFGGGNSGANVLTF.

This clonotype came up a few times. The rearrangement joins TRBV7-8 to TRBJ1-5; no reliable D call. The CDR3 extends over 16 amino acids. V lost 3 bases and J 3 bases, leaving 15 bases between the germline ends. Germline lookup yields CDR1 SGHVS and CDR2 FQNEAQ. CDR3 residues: CASSLGNVAFNQPQHF. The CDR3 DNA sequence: TGTGCCAGCAGCTTGGGGAATGTAGCGTTCAATCAGCCCCAGCATTTT. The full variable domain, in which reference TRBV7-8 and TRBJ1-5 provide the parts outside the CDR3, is GAGVSQSPRYKVAKRGQDVALRCDPISGHVSLFWYQQALGQGPEFLTYFQNEAQLDKSGLPSDRFFAERPEGSVSTLKIQRTQQEDSAVYLCASSLGNVAFNQPQHFGDGTRLSIL.

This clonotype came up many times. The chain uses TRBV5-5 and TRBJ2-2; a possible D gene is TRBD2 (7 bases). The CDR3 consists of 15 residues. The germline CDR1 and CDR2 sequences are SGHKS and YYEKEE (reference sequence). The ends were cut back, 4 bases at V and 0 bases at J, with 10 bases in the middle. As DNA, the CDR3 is TGTGCCAGCAGCGGGGGGGCCCCGAACACCGGGGAGCTGTTTTTT. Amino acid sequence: CASSGGAPNTGELFF. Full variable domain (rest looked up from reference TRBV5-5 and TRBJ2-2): DAGVTQSPTHLIKTRGQQVTLRCSPISGHKSVSWYQQVLGQGPQFIFQYYEKEERGRGNFPDRFSARQFPNYSSELNVNALLLGDSALYLCASSGGAPNTGELFFGEGSRLTVL.

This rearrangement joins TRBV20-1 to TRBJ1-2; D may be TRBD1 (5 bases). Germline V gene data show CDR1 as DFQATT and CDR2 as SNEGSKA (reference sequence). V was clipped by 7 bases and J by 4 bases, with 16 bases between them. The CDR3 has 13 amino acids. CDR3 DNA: TGCAGTGTTGGGCAGGGATCCCTCTATGGCTACACCTTC. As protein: CSVGQGSLYGYTF.

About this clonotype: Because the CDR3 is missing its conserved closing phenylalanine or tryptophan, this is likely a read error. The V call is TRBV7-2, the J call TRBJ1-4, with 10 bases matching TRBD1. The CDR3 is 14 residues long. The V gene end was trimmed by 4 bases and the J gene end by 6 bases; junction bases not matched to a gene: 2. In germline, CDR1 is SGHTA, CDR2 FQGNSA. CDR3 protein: CASSSDRGDEKLFS. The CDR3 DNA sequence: TGTGCCAGCAGCTCGGACAGGGGGGATGAAAAACTGTTTTCT.

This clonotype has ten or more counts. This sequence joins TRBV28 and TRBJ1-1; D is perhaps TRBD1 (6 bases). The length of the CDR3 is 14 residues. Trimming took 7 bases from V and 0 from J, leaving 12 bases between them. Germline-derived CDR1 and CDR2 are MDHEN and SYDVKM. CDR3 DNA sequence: TGTGCCAGCAAACCGGACAGCTTGAACACTGAAGCTTTCTTT. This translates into CASKPDSLNTEAFF.

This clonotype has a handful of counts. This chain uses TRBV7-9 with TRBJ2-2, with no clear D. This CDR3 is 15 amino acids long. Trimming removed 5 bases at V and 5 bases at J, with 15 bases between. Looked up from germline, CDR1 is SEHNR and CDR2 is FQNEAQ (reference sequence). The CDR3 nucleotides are TGTGCCAGCAGCCCCGTGACCCTTAGGACCGGGGAGCTGTTTTTT. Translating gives CASSPVTLRTGELFF.

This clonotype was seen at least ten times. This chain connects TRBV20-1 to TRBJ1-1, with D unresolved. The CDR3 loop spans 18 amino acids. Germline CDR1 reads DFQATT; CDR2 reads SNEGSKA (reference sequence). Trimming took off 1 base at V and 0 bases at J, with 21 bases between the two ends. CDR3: CSARGSRAGRALNTEAFF. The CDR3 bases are TGCAGTGCTAGAGGGTCTCGGGCCGGTAGGGCGTTGAACACTGAAGCTTTCTTT.

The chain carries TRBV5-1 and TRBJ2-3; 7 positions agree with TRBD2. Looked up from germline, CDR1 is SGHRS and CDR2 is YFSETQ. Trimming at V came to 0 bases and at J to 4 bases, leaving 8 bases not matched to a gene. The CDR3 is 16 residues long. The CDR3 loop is CASSLGGGSTADTQYF. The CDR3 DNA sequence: TGCGCCAGCAGCTTGGGGGGCGGGAGTACCGCAGATACGCAGTATTTT.

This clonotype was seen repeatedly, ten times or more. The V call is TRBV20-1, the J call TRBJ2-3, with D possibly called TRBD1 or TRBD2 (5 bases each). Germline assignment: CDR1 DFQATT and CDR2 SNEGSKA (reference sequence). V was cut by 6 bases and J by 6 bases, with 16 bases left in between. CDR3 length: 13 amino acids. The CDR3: CSADLGAEDTQYF. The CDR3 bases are TGCAGTGCGGATCTCGGGGCCGAGGATACGCAGTATTTT.

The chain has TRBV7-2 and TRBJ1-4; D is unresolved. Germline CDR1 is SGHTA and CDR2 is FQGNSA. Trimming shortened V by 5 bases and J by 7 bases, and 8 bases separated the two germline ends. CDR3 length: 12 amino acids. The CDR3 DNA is TGTGCCAGCAGCCTCGAGCCTGAAAAACTGTTTTTT. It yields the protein CASSLEPEKLFF.

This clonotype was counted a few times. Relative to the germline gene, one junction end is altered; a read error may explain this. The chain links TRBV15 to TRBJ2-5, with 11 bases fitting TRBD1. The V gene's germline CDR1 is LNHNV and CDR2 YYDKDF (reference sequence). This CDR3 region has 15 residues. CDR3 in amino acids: CAASRTGGGQEAQYF. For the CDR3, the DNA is TGTGCCGCCAGCAGGACAGGGGGCGGACAAGAGGCCCAGTACTTC.

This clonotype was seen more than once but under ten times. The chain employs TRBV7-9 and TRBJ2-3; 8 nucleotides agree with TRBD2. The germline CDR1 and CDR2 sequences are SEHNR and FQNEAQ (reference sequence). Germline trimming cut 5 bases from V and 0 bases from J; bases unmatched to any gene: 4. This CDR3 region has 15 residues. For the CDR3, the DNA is TGTGCCAGCAGCCGACTAGCGCGGAGCACAGATACGCAGTATTTT. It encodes CASSRLARSTDTQYF.

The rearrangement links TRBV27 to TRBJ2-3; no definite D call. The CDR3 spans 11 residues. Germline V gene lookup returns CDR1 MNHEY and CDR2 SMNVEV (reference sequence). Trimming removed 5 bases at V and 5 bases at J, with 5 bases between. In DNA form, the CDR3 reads TGTGCCAGCAGTCCCATAGATACGCAGTATTTT. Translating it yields CASSPIDTQYF.

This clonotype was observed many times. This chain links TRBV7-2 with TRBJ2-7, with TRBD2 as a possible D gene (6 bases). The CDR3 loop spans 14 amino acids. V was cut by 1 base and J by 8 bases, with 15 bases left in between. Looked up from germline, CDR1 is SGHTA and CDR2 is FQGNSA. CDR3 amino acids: CASSLVQRRGKQYF. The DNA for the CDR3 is TGTGCCAGCAGCTTAGTCCAGCGCCGGGGGAAGCAGTACTTC.

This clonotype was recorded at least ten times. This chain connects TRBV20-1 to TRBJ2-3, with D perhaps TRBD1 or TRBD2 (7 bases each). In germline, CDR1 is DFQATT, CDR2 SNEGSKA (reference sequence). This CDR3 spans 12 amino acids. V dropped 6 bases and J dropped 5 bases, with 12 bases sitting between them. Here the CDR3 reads CSAPGGVDTQYF. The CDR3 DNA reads TGCAGTGCCCCAGGGGGGGTAGATACGCAGTATTTT.

The DNA of the CDR3 is TGTGCCAGCAGGCCGGGACAGGGATTCGAGACCCAGTACTTC. As protein: CASRPGQGFETQYF. The chain has TRBV25-1 and TRBJ2-5, with 9 bases fitting TRBD1. Losses at the gene ends were 6 bases for V and 5 bases for J; bases not matched to a gene: 7. The CDR3 totals 14 residues. Looked up from germline, CDR1 is MGHDK and CDR2 is SYGVNS.

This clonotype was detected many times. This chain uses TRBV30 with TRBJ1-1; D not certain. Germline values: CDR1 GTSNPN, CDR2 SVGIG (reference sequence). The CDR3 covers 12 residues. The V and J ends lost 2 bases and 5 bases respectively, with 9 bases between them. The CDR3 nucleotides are TGTGCCTGGAGTTGGAGGAGAACTGAAGCTTTCTTT. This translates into CAWSWRRTEAFF.

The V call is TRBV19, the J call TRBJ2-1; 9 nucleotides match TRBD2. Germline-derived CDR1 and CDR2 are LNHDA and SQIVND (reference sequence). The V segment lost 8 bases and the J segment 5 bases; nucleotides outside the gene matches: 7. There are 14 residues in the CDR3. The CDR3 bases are TGTGCCAGTCTAGTAGCGGGAGCGAACAATGAGCAGTTCTTC. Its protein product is CASLVAGANNEQFF.

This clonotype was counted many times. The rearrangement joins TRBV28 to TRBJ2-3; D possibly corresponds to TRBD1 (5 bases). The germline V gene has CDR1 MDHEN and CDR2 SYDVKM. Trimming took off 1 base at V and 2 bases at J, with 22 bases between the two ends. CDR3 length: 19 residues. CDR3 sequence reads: CASSLFGQGMVPVTDTQYF. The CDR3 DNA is TGTGCCAGCAGTTTATTCGGGCAGGGAATGGTCCCCGTCACAGATACGCAGTATTTT.